One TCR beta chain is described in this entry. By its share of the sample, this clone is medium-sized (0.01 to 0.1%). Which antigen it targets is not known. Qualities for individual bases were not recorded, and no much larger clone is one base off. After removal of 6 bases from V and 2 bases from J, the junction retains 5 bases not matched to a gene. The CDR3 holds 14 amino acids from the cysteine to the phenylalanine. Only the CDR3 part of the read is kept: 42 bases, read in frame from the first base. None of the patients had been given any treatment before thyroid surgery. The study retrospectively analysed patient clinical samples collected from the early 2010s to the late 2010s using T-cell receptor beta sequencing. The sample is drawn from a study of metastatic and nonmetastatic thyroid tumors (dated by TCRdb to about 2020). At the level of the whole study: For patients with malignant and with benign thyroid disease, the researchers compared repertoires between peripheral blood samples and tumor or nodule tissue samples. The paper's findings and limits, for the study overall: TCR beta diversity was reported as significantly higher in malignant tumors than in benign nodules, in both blood and tumor samples.

The library was made by PCR. The instrument was an Illumina HiSeq 4000. High-throughput sequencing was used to profile the TCR beta-chain CDR3 region of every patient. From the authors' description of their analysis: Drawing on CDR3 differences between clinicopathological groups, the researchers built a classifier meant to tell apart patients with distant-metastatic papillary thyroid cancer. The Shannon index was used to assess repertoire diversity, and the Morisita-Horn index was used to assess tumor-blood repertoire similarity. The public reads were reanalyzed by TCRdb: fastp trimming at Q25, MiXCR alignment, in-frame beta chains only. These V and J calls derive from TCRdb rather than the authors' analysis. The sample table contains around 13,000 clones; only one count was recorded for about 25% of them. The ten biggest clones cover approximately 8% of the sample.

The specimen was blood. The sequence derives from a female donor with papillary thyroid cancer or a benign thyroid nodule (not recorded which). Some clones in this sample may be carry-over from other donors' samples. The V and J segments used are TRBV12-3 or TRBV12-4 and TRBJ2-3, with 7 bases in between that match TRBD1. The DNA sequence is given as TGTGCCAGCAGCCCGGGACAGATCACAGATACGCAGTATTTT. It translates to CASSPGQITDTQYF.